This T cell receptor beta chain was obtained from a study of early T cells in non-severe SARS-CoV-2 infection. Looking at the study overall: Bulk RNA taken from unsorted whole blood was sequenced, leaving chains unpaired.

This CDR3 region has 13 residues. Per the germline V gene, CDR1 is SGHDT and CDR2 is YYEEEE. The germline V and J ends were trimmed by 2 bases and 8 bases, with 10 bases remaining between them. Individual cDNA molecules received unique molecular identifiers. Each CDR3 protein is one row after TCRdb ran MiXCR on the 5' RACE reads. The sample records over 55,000 distinct CDR3 sequences, approximately 13% being singletons. This chain connects TRBV5-6 to TRBJ1-4, with D hard to call. The receptor's source is an adult who was a healthcare worker with PCR-confirmed SARS-CoV-2 infection or an uninfected control (not recorded which). The sequencing here drew on whole blood, taken at baseline. CDR3: CASSLYGREKLFF. The CDR3 DNA reads TGTGCCAGCAGCTTATACGGACGAGAAAAACTGTTTTTT. The full variable domain, completed using reference TRBV5-6 and TRBJ1-4, is DAGVTQSPTHLIKTRGQQVTLRCSPKSGHDTVSWYQQALGQGPQFIFQYYEEEERQRGNFPDRFSGHQFPNYSSELNVNALLLGDSALYLCASSLYGREKLFFGSGTQLSVL.